This T cell receptor beta chain was identified in a study of blood T cell repertoires in COVID-19. About the research overall: Whether acute or convalescent, the COVID-19 samples came from the United States, Italy and Spain. The analysed material was cDNA or gDNA that came from T cells, B-cell-depleted T cells, or PBMCs.

It was during active infection that Seattle patients were enrolled and then longitudinally followed. The count of this clone is one. CDR1 is MGHRA and CDR2 is YSYEKL in the germline V gene. The length of the CDR3 is 15 residues. V was pared by 3 bases and J by 0 bases, with 8 bases between. Assay used: immunoSEQ multiplex PCR; TCRdb lists only in-frame clones, some missing. This sample has 180,000 or so clones, with approximately 81% found just once. What was sequenced was peripheral blood. The clonotype comes from an older woman with COVID-19, enrolled during active disease. V is TRBV4-1 and J is TRBJ2-2, with D possibly TRBD2 on 6 matching bases. This CDR3 is CASSHPGANTGELFF. CDR3 nucleotide sequence: TGCGCCAGCAGCCACCCGGGAGCGAACACCGGGGAGCTGTTTTTT.